These 9 T cell receptor beta chains were all obtained from the same sample, sequenced in a study of cytomegalovirus exposure and HLA in healthy donors (dated by TCRdb to about 2017). Library prep was done by the immunoSEQ multiplex PCR assay. For the multiplex PCR, a mixture combining 60 forward primers for TCR Vbeta segments and 13 reverse primers for TCR Jbeta segments was used. TCRdb mirrors the immuneACCESS table, restricted to in-frame sequences. Some clones are absent from its copies; in checked studies, under half trace to an unresolved V gene, and the reason for the others is unknown. The sample table records about 150,000 clones; around 75% of these occur just once. The ten top clones hold about 3.7% of the sample. The sequenced sample was PBMCs. The source is a human donor in good health.

This clone turned up a few times. This chain uses TRBV9 with TRBJ2-7; 11 bases map to TRBD2. This CDR3 spans 15 amino acids. Germline values: CDR1 SGDLS, CDR2 YYNGEE. V gave up 3 bases and J gave up 3 bases; unmatched junction bases: 5. This CDR3 reads CASSAGTSGYYEQYF. The CDR3 DNA is TGTGCCAGCAGCGCCGGGACTAGCGGCTACTACGAGCAGTACTTC.

The chain joins TRBV30 to TRBJ2-1; 7 bases line up with TRBD1. This CDR3 region has 17 residues. Germline V gives CDR1 GTSNPN, CDR2 SVGIG (reference sequence). J gave up 0 bases and V 0 bases, and 8 bases lay outside the gene matches. Here the CDR3 DNA reads TGTGCCTGGAGTGTACGAGGTGCAGGGGGCTCCTACAATGAGCAGTTCTTC. It codes for CAWSVRGAGGSYNEQFF. The full variable domain, completed using reference TRBV30 and TRBJ2-1, is SQTIHQWPATLVQPVGSPLSLECTVEGTSNPNLYWYRQAAGRGLQLLFYSVGIGQISSEVPQNLSASRPQDRQFILSSKKLLLSDSGFYLCAWSVRGAGGSYNEQFFGPGTRLTVL.

V gene TRBV5-1 combines with J gene TRBJ2-1; 7 positions match TRBD2. The CDR3 extends over 15 amino acids. With 4 bases clipped from V and 3 bases from J, the junction kept 7 bases outside the gene matches. Germline lookup yields CDR1 SGHRS and CDR2 YFSETQ. CDR3 protein: CASSPVGGGYNEQFF. As DNA, the CDR3 is TGCGCCAGCAGCCCGGTGGGGGGGGGCTACAATGAGCAGTTCTTC.

V is TRBV30 and J is TRBJ1-4; 7 nucleotides agree with TRBD1. The V segment lost 6 bases and the J segment 3 bases; nucleotides outside the gene matches: 7. Germline V lookup: CDR1 GTSNPN, CDR2 SVGIG (reference sequence). CDR3 length equals 14 residues. DNA of the CDR3: TGTGCCTGTACAGGGGATCAGCCTAATGAAAAACTGTTTTTT. It yields the protein CACTGDQPNEKLFF.

This rearrangement joins TRBV7-9 to TRBJ2-3; maybe TRBD1 (5 bases). Trimming took off 6 bases at V and 0 bases at J, with 10 bases between the two ends. The CDR3 is made up of 14 amino acids. The germline V gene encodes CDR1 SEHNR and CDR2 FQNEAQ (reference sequence). CDR3 protein: CASRDTTSTDTQYF. For the CDR3, the DNA is TGTGCCAGCAGGGACACCACTAGCACAGATACGCAGTATTTT.

This chain joins TRBV5-4 and TRBJ1-1, with TRBD1 matching over 8 bases. Germline V lookup: CDR1 SGHNT, CDR2 YYREEE (reference sequence). The CDR3 spans 12 residues. Losses at the gene ends were 0 bases for V and 11 bases for J; bases not matched to a gene: 3. DNA for the CDR3: TGTGCCAGCAGCTTGGCGACAGGGGATGCTTTCTTT. Translated, it gives CASSLATGDAFF.

V and J are TRBV7-9 and TRBJ1-1; 9 bases agree with TRBD1. CDR1 and CDR2 (germline): SEHNR, FQNEAQ (reference sequence). The CDR3 sequence is 16 residues long. V lost 1 base, J lost 1 base, and 4 bases stayed unmatched. CDR3 nucleotides: TGTGCCAGCAGCTTAGGGACAGGGGCACCGAACACTGAAGCTTTCTTT. This sequence encodes CASSLGTGAPNTEAFF.

The J gene is TRBJ2-2, the V gene TRBV7-2, with 8 bases identical to TRBD2. The CDR3 covers 19 residues. The V gene's germline CDR1 is SGHTA and CDR2 FQGNSA. V dropped 0 bases and J dropped 2; count of bases not matched to a gene: 11. As DNA, the CDR3 is TGTGCCAGCAGCTTAGCCATCTTCTCACTAGCGGCTAACACCGGGGAGCTGTTTTTT. It codes for CASSLAIFSLAANTGELFF.

The chain uses TRBV7-9 and TRBJ2-7; 7 nucleotides match TRBD1. With V trimmed by 5 bases and J by 5 bases, 6 bases remained unmatched. Per the germline V gene, CDR1 is SEHNR and CDR2 is FQNEAQ (reference sequence). The CDR3 has 13 amino acids. The DNA for the CDR3 is TGTGCCAGCAGCCCCCGGACAGGTAACGAGCAGTACTTC. Translation: CASSPRTGNEQYF.